This TCR beta chain was captured in a study of T cell responses to AZD1222 COVID-19 vaccine. This CDR3 spans 16 amino acids. Deletions cut 3 bases from V and 5 bases from J, with 17 bases between. Per germline, CDR1 SGHNT and CDR2 YYREEE (reference sequence). Study-wide points: Donors were largely white British and mainly female; clonal diversity was possibly underestimated. Baseline seropositivity occurred in only 5 to 7 AZD1222 recipients.

With respect to this clone: No antigen is known for it.

Clones were read by immunoSEQ multiplex PCR, and TCRdb kept only the in-frame ones, dropping some. The table lists approximately 200,000 clones, around 94% of them singletons. The V and J genes are TRBV5-4 and TRBJ1-4; tentative D call: TRBD1 (5 bases). The clonotype comes from an adult who received the MenACWY meningococcal vaccine as a control. The source material was peripheral blood, sampled 28 days after the second dose of the MenACWY control vaccine. DNA of the CDR3: TGTGCCAGCAGCTCAATGGGGACGGGGCCCAATGAAAAACTGTTTTTT. Its translation: CASSSMGTGPNEKLFF.